This is a list of T cell receptor beta chains from one sample in a study of CD4+ T cells in melanoma. The repertoire was sequenced with immunoSEQ multiplex PCR; TCRdb's copy has only in-frame clones and lacks some. The table includes 55,000 or so clones, 55% to 75% detected once. The sequenced material came from tumor tissue. Receptor source: a human donor with melanoma. Both conserved end residues are part of each CDR3. A D gene is named only where the DNA matches it firmly. Clone size is given for some rows only: seen once, a few or many times, or a class if the clone is expanded.

-	-	TRBV7-6	TRBJ2-2	CASSLEFTGELFF	TGTGCCAGCAGCTTAGAATTCACCGGGGAGCTGTTTTTT
-	TRBD1	TRBV2	TRBJ2-7	CASRDRAYEQYF	TGTGCCAGCCGGGACAGGGCCTACGAGCAGTACTTC
few	TRBD1	TRBV10-3	TRBJ2-7	CAISDHGTGISYEQYF	TGTGCCATCAGTGATCACGGGACAGGGATCTCCTACGAGCAGTACTTC
-	-	TRBV19	TRBJ1-1	CASSIGVNTEAFF	TGTGCCAGTAGTATCGGGGTGAACACTGAAGCTTTCTTT
-	-	TRBV9	TRBJ1-2	CASSAKGSSLIHNGYTF	TGTGCCAGCAGCGCCAAAGGCAGCTCGCTCATTCACAATGGCTACACCTTC
-	TRBD2	TRBV5-5	TRBJ2-7	CASSQDPGTTSVENEQYF	TGTGCCAGCAGCCAGGACCCCGGCACGACTAGCGTTGAGAACGAGCAGTACTTC
once	TRBD1	TRBV5-1	TRBJ1-1	CASSWGQGKAEAFF	TGCGCCAGCAGCTGGGGACAGGGAAAGGCTGAAGCTTTCTTT
-	TRBD1	TRBV5-1	TRBJ2-7	CASSLTGGSSYEQYF	TGCGCCAGCAGCCTGACAGGGGGGAGCTCCTACGAGCAGTACTTC
-	TRBD2	TRBV19	TRBJ2-1	CASIGTSGSSSYNEQFF	TGTGCCAGTATCGGGACTAGCGGGAGTAGCTCCTACAATGAGCAGTTCTTC
-	-	TRBV9	TRBJ1-4	CASSSGRGSTEKLFF	TGTGCCAGCAGTTCAGGGAGGGGGAGTACTGAAAAACTGTTTTTT
-	-	TRBV7-8	TRBJ2-1	CASSLARGDEQFF	TGTGCCAGCAGCTTAGCCAGGGGCGATGAGCAGTTCTTC
-	TRBD1	TRBV6-4	TRBJ1-2	CASSEQADRGYGYTF	TGTGCCAGCAGTGAACAGGCGGACAGGGGATATGGCTACACCTTC
-	-	TRBV21-1	TRBJ1-5	CASSNTMDISNQPQHF	TGTGCCAGCAGCAATACTATGGACATTAGCAATCAGCCCCAGCATTTT
-	TRBD1	TRBV6-7	TRBJ1-5	CASSYTLDRGRLGGNQPQHF	TGTGCCAGCAGTTACACTTTGGACAGGGGGCGCTTAGGTGGGAATCAGCCCCAGCATTTT
-	TRBD2	TRBV5-4	TRBJ2-5	CASSWTSGVGETQYF	TGTGCCAGCAGCTGGACTAGCGGGGTGGGAGAGACCCAGTACTTC
-	TRBD1	TRBV19	TRBJ1-5	CASTQGTGGKNQPQHF	TGTGCCAGTACACAGGGGACAGGGGGCAAGAATCAGCCCCAGCATTTT
-	TRBD1	TRBV29-1	TRBJ1-2	CSVEPGQGAAMGYTF	TGCAGCGTGGAACCGGGACAGGGGGCGGCGATGGGCTACACCTTC
-	-	TRBV5-1	TRBJ1-1	CASSWEGGTEAFF	TGCGCCAGCAGCTGGGAAGGAGGGACTGAAGCTTTCTTT
-	-	TRBV4-2	TRBJ2-2	CASTPAIVTGELFF	TGTGCCAGCACCCCGGCAATAGTCACCGGGGAGCTGTTTTTT
once	-	TRBV11-3	TRBJ2-1	CASSSPQGEQFF	TGTGCCAGCAGCTCACCCCAGGGTGAGCAGTTCTTC
once	-	TRBV7-2	TRBJ2-3	CASSLAALTQYF	TGTGCCAGCAGCTTAGCAGCCTTGACGCAGTATTTT
-	TRBD1	TRBV29-1	TRBJ2-7	CSVEVPDRDYEQYF	TGCAGCGTTGAAGTTCCGGACAGGGACTACGAGCAGTACTTC
-	-	TRBV6-6	TRBJ1-2	CASSQGSSYYGYTF	TGTGCCAGCAGTCAGGGTTCCTCTTACTATGGCTACACCTTC
-	-	TRBV5-8	TRBJ1-5	CASSLARSNQPQHF	TGTGCCAGCAGCTTGGCTCGGAGCAATCAGCCCCAGCATTTT
-	-	TRBV27	TRBJ1-6	CASSLSRGSYNSPLHF	TGTGCCAGCAGTTTATCCCGCGGCTCCTATAATTCACCCCTCCACTTT
-	-	TRBV14	TRBJ1-4	CASSQEVGSGEKLFF	TGTGCCAGCAGCCAAGAGGTGGGGAGTGGTGAAAAACTGTTTTTT
-	TRBD1	TRBV28	TRBJ1-5	CASSLLQGAGQPQHF	TGTGCCAGCAGTCTCCTACAGGGGGCCGGTCAGCCCCAGCATTTT
-	TRBD1	TRBV23-1	TRBJ2-2	CASSPPPRDRDSGELFF	TGCGCCAGCAGTCCACCGCCCCGGGACAGGGATTCCGGGGAGCTGTTTTTT
-	-	TRBV18	TRBJ2-1	CASSPPRSSMGHEQFF	TGTGCCAGCTCACCACCACGGAGTAGTATGGGACATGAGCAGTTCTTC